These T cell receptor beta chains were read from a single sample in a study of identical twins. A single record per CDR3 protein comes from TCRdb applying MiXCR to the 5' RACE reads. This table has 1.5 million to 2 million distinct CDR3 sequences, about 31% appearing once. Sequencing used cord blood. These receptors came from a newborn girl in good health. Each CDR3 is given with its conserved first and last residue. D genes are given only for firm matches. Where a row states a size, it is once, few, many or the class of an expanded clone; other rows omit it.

TGTGCCAGCAGTGCCTTACGGGGTTCCGAGCAGTACTTC CASSALRGSEQYF NA NA TRBJ2-7 TRBV27
TGTGCCAGCAGCTTAGTCGGGATGGGGAACACTGAAGCTTTCTTT CASSLVGMGNTEAFF NA NA TRBJ1-1 TRBV7-2
TGTGCCAGCGGAAGGACCGGGACATTTTCCTACGAGCAGTACTTC CASGRTGTFSYEQYF NA few TRBJ2-7 TRBV28
TGCAGTGCCCCTGACAAATATGGCTACACCTTC CSAPDKYGYTF NA NA TRBJ1-2 TRBV20-1
TGCGCCAGCAGCGTGGACAGGGCGAAGGGAGAGCAGTACTTC CASSVDRAKGEQYF TRBD1 NA TRBJ2-5 TRBV5-1
TGTGCCAGCAGCCTCGGACTCGGCCTACGGGATACGCAGTATTTT CASSLGLGLRDTQYF NA NA TRBJ2-3 TRBV12-3/TRBV12-4
TGTGCCAGCAGTTTCATCAGGGGGAATACGCAGTATTTT CASSFIRGNTQYF TRBD1 many TRBJ2-3 TRBV28
TGTGCCAGCAGCGTAGCTGGCGGACTAGCGGCATACAATGAGCAGTACTTC CASSVAGGLAAYNEQYF TRBD2 NA TRBJ2-7 TRBV9
TGTGCCAGCAGTTCTCTGCGTCGGATAGCGGGAGGAATGGAGACCCAGTACTTC CASSSLRRIAGGMETQYF TRBD2 few TRBJ2-5 TRBV12-3/TRBV12-4
TGTGCCGGCAGCCTGATCCAGTCCTACGAGCAGTACTTC CAGSLIQSYEQYF NA NA TRBJ2-7 TRBV7-9
TGTGCCAGCAGCCACCCTCAACAAGAGACCCAGTACTTC CASSHPQQETQYF NA NA TRBJ2-5 TRBV4-2
TGTGCCAGCAGCCAAGAGGGAGATCCGCAAGAGACCCAGTACTTC CASSQEGDPQETQYF NA many TRBJ2-5 TRBV4-2
TGTGCCAGCAGTTTAGTACTAGCGGGAGTTTACAACGAGCAGTACTTC CASSLVLAGVYNEQYF TRBD2 NA TRBJ2-7 TRBV28
TGTGCCAGCAGCCAAGGGTCACAACCTTCCACAGATACGCAGTATTTT CASSQGSQPSTDTQYF NA NA TRBJ2-3 TRBV4-2
TGCAGCGTTGCCGATGGGGCTATCAATGAGCAGTTCTTC CSVADGAINEQFF NA few TRBJ2-1 TRBV29-1
TGTGCCAGCAGTGCAAGCACCGGGACAGAAGCTTTCTTT CASSASTGTEAFF NA NA TRBJ1-1 TRBV25-1
TGTGCCATCAGCTCAACAGGGAACACTGAAGCTTTCTTT CAISSTGNTEAFF NA NA TRBJ1-1 TRBV11-2
TGTGCCAGCAGTCATGGACAGGGCATGGGCAAAAACATTCAGTACTTC CASSHGQGMGKNIQYF TRBD1 NA TRBJ2-4 TRBV4-2
TGTGCCAGCAGTTTGGGGCAGCTAACCTATGGCTACACCTTC CASSLGQLTYGYTF NA NA TRBJ1-2 TRBV28
TGTGCCAGCAGTGAAGAGATCTTCTCCTACGAGCAGTACTTC CASSEEIFSYEQYF NA NA TRBJ2-7 TRBV6-1
TGTGCCACCAGTGATCCCCTCCGGGACAGGAACCCCTACTACGAGCAGTACTTC CATSDPLRDRNPYYEQYF TRBD1 NA TRBJ2-7 TRBV24-1
TGTGCCAGCAGTGGCGGGACAGGCCCAAGGCCCCAGCATTTT CASSGGTGPRPQHF TRBD1 few TRBJ1-5 TRBV25-1
TGTGCCAGCAGGGACAGGGAAAGACTGTTTTTT CASRDRERLFF TRBD1 NA TRBJ1-4 TRBV2
TGTGCCATCAGTGAGAGCTCCTATAATTCACCCCTCCACTTT CAISESSYNSPLHF NA few TRBJ1-6 TRBV10-3
TGTGCCAGCGGCCTACGGACAGGCCCCGTCAATGAGCAGTTCTTC CASGLRTGPVNEQFF TRBD1 many TRBJ2-1 TRBV11-2
TGTGCCAGCAGGGAGGCCTCCGGACAGGGGTATGGCTACACCTTC CASREASGQGYGYTF TRBD1 NA TRBJ1-2 TRBV6-1
TGTGCCAGCAGCCTCACAGGATCTTATCAGCCCCAGCATTTT CASSLTGSYQPQHF NA few TRBJ1-5 TRBV6-6
TGTGCCAGCAGTTTCGGACAGGTCTCCTACGAGCAGTACTTC CASSFGQVSYEQYF TRBD1 many TRBJ2-7 TRBV28
TGTGCCAGCAGCTCCTGGATTGACAGGATCCATTCACCCCTCCACTTT CASSSWIDRIHSPLHF NA NA TRBJ1-6 TRBV11-2
TGTGCCACCAGTGCTGGACAGGGGGCGCTTAGCACAGATACGCAGTATTTT CATSAGQGALSTDTQYF TRBD1 many TRBJ2-3 TRBV24-1
TGCAGTGCTAGAAAAGCGGGGATCACAGATACGCAGTATTTT CSARKAGITDTQYF TRBD2 NA TRBJ2-3 TRBV20-1
TGTGCCAGCAGAGCCGACAGGGAGAACACTGAAGCTTTCTTT CASRADRENTEAFF TRBD1 few TRBJ1-1 TRBV3-1
TGTGCCAGCAGCTTAGCGTACGGACTAGCGGGGCCCTCTAGCACAGATACGCAGTATTTT CASSLAYGLAGPSSTDTQYF TRBD2 NA TRBJ2-3 TRBV7-9
TGTGCCAGCAGCTTATATTCACAGGGGGCCTACGAGCAGTACTTC CASSLYSQGAYEQYF TRBD1 NA TRBJ2-7 TRBV7-2
TGTGCCAGCAGCGTCAGGAAATACGAGCAGTACTTC CASSVRKYEQYF NA few TRBJ2-7 TRBV13
TGCAGTGCTAGACCACCTAGGACTGGCGGGGGGCCGCATAATTACAATGAGCAGTTCTTC CSARPPRTGGGPHNYNEQFF TRBD2 once TRBJ2-1 TRBV20-1
TGTGCCACCAGTGATTTTCTCCATACCAATAACGGCTACACCTTC CATSDFLHTNNGYTF NA many TRBJ1-2 TRBV24-1
TGCGCCAGCAGACCTTACCAGATAGATACGCAGTATTTT CASRPYQIDTQYF NA NA TRBJ2-3 TRBV10-2
TGCAGTCATGACGGGGCTAGCGGGGCCCTTAGGACAGATACGCAGTATTTT CSHDGASGALRTDTQYF TRBD2 NA TRBJ2-3 TRBV20-1
TGTGCCAGCAGTTTAAGGCCCCCTGCACTAGCGGGCGACACCGGGGAGCTGTTTTTT CASSLRPPALAGDTGELFF TRBD2 once TRBJ2-2 TRBV12-3/TRBV12-4
TGTGCCAGCAGCTCAACCTACGGGGCCGTTGAAAAACTGTTTTTT CASSSTYGAVEKLFF NA NA TRBJ1-4 TRBV11-2
TGTGCCAGCAGCGCCGGGACAAGCCAAGAGACCCAGTACTTC CASSAGTSQETQYF NA NA TRBJ2-5 TRBV9
TGCGCCAGCAAGGGTCATGGGCCCGATAGCAATCAGCCCCAGCATTTT CASKGHGPDSNQPQHF NA once TRBJ1-5 TRBV5-1
TGCGCCAGCAGCTCGGGCGGGCAAGGGGCCCAGTACTTC CASSSGGQGAQYF NA NA TRBJ2-5 TRBV5-1
TGTGCCATCAGTGAGTCGATTGCAGGGGGCGGGCAAGAGACCCAGTACTTC CAISESIAGGGQETQYF TRBD1 NA TRBJ2-5 TRBV10-3
TGTGCCATCAGTAGGTCAGGGTTAGAGACCCAGTACTTC CAISRSGLETQYF NA few TRBJ2-5 TRBV10-3
TGTGCCAGCAGCTTAGGGCGGGAAGGGGGGATATACAATGAGCAGTTCTTC CASSLGREGGIYNEQFF NA few TRBJ2-1 TRBV11-1
TGCAGTGCTAGAACGACTAGCTCTGGGGCCAACGTCCTGACTTTC CSARTTSSGANVLTF NA few TRBJ2-6 TRBV20-1
TGTGCCAGCAAAAGGGGTGGGGGGGCGAACACTGAAGCTTTCTTT CASKRGGGANTEAFF NA few TRBJ1-1 TRBV12-3/TRBV12-4
TGTGCCAGCAGCTCAGGGACTAGCGGGAAAAAAAACATTCAGTACTTC CASSSGTSGKKNIQYF TRBD2 few TRBJ2-4 TRBV11-2
TGTGCCAGTAGTATGGAGGGGCAAGAGACCCAGTACTTC CASSMEGQETQYF NA NA TRBJ2-5 TRBV19
TGTGCCAGCAGCTCCTTGGGGGAGGAGGCCTACGAGCAGTTCTTC CASSSLGEEAYEQFF NA NA TRBJ2-1 TRBV12-3/TRBV12-4
TGTGCCAGCAGCTCACAACTAGAGTCGTCCTACGAGCAGGACTTC CASSSQLESSYEQDF NA NA TRBJ2-7 TRBV7-2
TGTGCCAGCAGTTCGGACAGGGGGGACAATGAGCAGTTCTTC CASSSDRGDNEQFF TRBD1 NA TRBJ2-1 TRBV6-5
TGCAGCGTAGATAGCGGGGGCTACACAGATACGCAGTATTTT CSVDSGGYTDTQYF TRBD2 many TRBJ2-3 TRBV29-1
TGCAGTGCTAGAGATGGGCTTAGGGGTGCCAGTGAGCAGTTCTTC CSARDGLRGASEQFF NA NA TRBJ2-1 TRBV20-1
TGTGCCAGCAGCTTAGCAGGGACTTTCGACAATGAGCAGTTCTTC CASSLAGTFDNEQFF NA few TRBJ2-1 TRBV7-2
TGCAGTGCTAGATTGGACAACTATGGCTACACCTTC CSARLDNYGYTF NA NA TRBJ1-2 TRBV20-1